This record looks at one T cell receptor beta chain sequence and its context. The authors' processing: Amplification from reference gene primers served as the basis for estimated nucleated cell counts. The protocol was immunoSEQ multiplex PCR, while the TCRdb copy is restricted to in-frame clones and leaves out a portion. That table furnishes V, J and clone size, whereas the DNA furnished D and trimming. Here the sample spans roughly 320,000 clones, about 88% being singletons. With V trimmed by 4 bases and J by 8 bases, 13 bases remained unmatched. The CDR3 has 16 amino acids. Germline V gene lookup returns CDR1 MNHNY and CDR2 SVGAGI (reference sequence). The data derive from a study of blood T cell repertoires in COVID-19.

This TCR was sampled from a man aged 70-80 years with acute or convalescent COVID-19. The sample was peripheral blood. The chain carries TRBV6-6 and TRBJ2-3; the match to TRBD1 covers 9 bases. The CDR3 loop is CASSSYYGQGIGTQYF. The CDR3 DNA sequence: TGTGCCAGCAGTTCTTACTATGGACAGGGGATAGGTACGCAGTATTTT.